This passage covers 12 T cell receptor beta chains from one sample sequenced in a study of blood T cell repertoires in COVID-19. Method: immunoSEQ multiplex PCR; TCRdb's copy keeps in-frame clones and lacks some. The repertoire has about 110,000 clones, approximately 90% of them found once; the top ten carry 1.1%. The sample comprised peripheral blood. These receptors all come from a human donor in a cohort sampled during active COVID-19.

This clone was observed once. This rearrangement joins TRBV5-8 to TRBJ2-2, with TRBD1 identical over 10 bases. The CDR3 length is 16 residues. Germline V gives CDR1 SGHTS, CDR2 YDEGEE. With V trimmed by 2 bases and J by 5 bases, 6 bases remained unmatched. The CDR3 DNA follows: TGTGCCAGCAGCTTAGGGACAGGGGCGCCTACCGGGGAGCTGTTTTTT. As protein: CASSLGTGAPTGELFF.

V and J are TRBV24-1 and TRBJ1-2, with 11 bases lining up with TRBD1. V trimming: 7 bases; J trimming: 2 bases; junction bases outside the gene matches: 8. CDR3 size: 16 residues. The V gene's germline CDR1 is KGHDR and CDR2 SFDVKD. In DNA, the CDR3 is TGTGCCACCAGCGCCCAGGGGACAGGGGGGAACTATGGCTACACCTTC. Protein: CATSAQGTGGNYGYTF.

The chain is built from TRBV10-3 and TRBJ2-3; TRBD2 matches 7 bases. This CDR3 has 19 amino acids. Germline V CDR1 and CDR2: ENHRY, SYGVKD. The ends lost 3 bases at V and 3 bases at J; junction bases unmatched: 18. This CDR3 reads CAISESQGGISSGTDTQYF. The CDR3 DNA is TGTGCCATCAGTGAAAGTCAGGGAGGGATATCCTCTGGGACAGATACGCAGTATTTT.

This rearrangement joins TRBV14 to TRBJ1-2; tentatively, D is TRBD1 (5 bases). Trimming removed 3 bases from V and 8 bases from J, with 19 bases in between. Germline loops: CDR1 SGHDN, CDR2 FVKESK. The CDR3 has 15 amino acids. Written as DNA, the CDR3 is TGTGCCAGCAGCCACGATATTACAGGATCCAGAGGCTACACCTTC. This gives the protein CASSHDITGSRGYTF. The complete variable domain, with remaining parts taken from reference TRBV14 and TRBJ1-2, reads EAGVTQFPSHSVIEKGQTVTLRCDPISGHDNLYWYRRVMGKEIKFLLHFVKESKQDESGMPNNRFLAERTGGTYSTLKVQPAELEDSGVYFCASSHDITGSRGYTFGSGTRLTVV.

This clone appeared a single time. The chain uses TRBV7-2 and TRBJ1-4; D gene ambiguous. CDR1 and CDR2 from the germline V gene are SGHTA and FQGNSA. This CDR3 spans 16 amino acids. The V gene lost 1 base and the J gene lost 4 bases, with 13 bases spanning the gap. CDR3 loop: CASSLVRQPLNEKLFF. The CDR3 DNA follows: TGTGCCAGCAGCTTAGTGCGGCAGCCACTTAATGAAAAACTGTTTTTT. Drawing the rest from reference TRBV7-2 and TRBJ1-4, the complete variable domain is GAGVSQSPSNKVTEKGKDVELRCDPISGHTALYWYRQSLGQGLEFLIYFQGNSAPDKSGLPSDRFSAERTGGSVSTLTIQRTQQEDSAVYLCASSLVRQPLNEKLFFGSGTQLSVL.

The rearrangement links TRBV28 to TRBJ1-2; 8 bases fit TRBD1. CDR1 and CDR2 (germline): MDHEN, SYDVKM. Trimming took 9 bases from V and 4 from J; bases not matched to a gene: 7. CDR3 length equals 13 residues. CDR3 coding DNA: TGTGCCAGTCACGGACAGGGAATCTATGGCTACACCTTC. This codes for CASHGQGIYGYTF.

The chain's CDR3 is CASSLPGTVAAFF. The DNA for the CDR3 is TGTGCCAGCAGCCTCCCCGGGACAGTCGCGGCTTTCTTT. V and J are TRBV6-5 and TRBJ1-1, with TRBD1 matching 7 bases. Germline V gene data show CDR1 as MNHEY and CDR2 as SVGAGI. The trim removed 6 bases at V and 11 bases at J, leaving 12 bases unmatched. The CDR3 extends over 13 amino acids.

Only a few counts were recorded for this clone. The V and J genes are TRBV2 and TRBJ1-1, with 7 bases fitting TRBD1. The CDR3 consists of 13 residues. The V gene end was trimmed by 2 bases and the J gene end by 10 bases; junction bases not matched to a gene: 7. Germline CDR1 SNHLY, CDR2 FYNNEI. CDR3 sequence (DNA): TGTGCCAGCAGTGAACGACAGGGCAAGGGAGCTTTCTTT. Translating it yields CASSERQGKGAFF.

This clone was found once. This chain links TRBV6-5 with TRBJ2-7, with a tentative D call TRBD1 (5 bases). The ends were cut back, 6 bases at V and 3 bases at J, with 12 bases in the middle. The germline V gene has CDR1 MNHEY and CDR2 SVGAGI. The CDR3 totals 13 residues. Here the CDR3 reads CASRGVGLYEQYF. The CDR3 nucleotides read TGTGCCAGCAGGGGCGTGGGGCTCTACGAGCAGTACTTC.

There are many counts of this clone. This rearrangement joins TRBV9 to TRBJ1-6; 8 bases are shared with TRBD1. V lost 4 bases and J lost 6; bases outside the gene matches: 6. This CDR3 has 15 amino acids. Germline assignment: CDR1 SGDLS and CDR2 YYNGEE. The CDR3 loop reads CASSFRTGSNSPLHF. CDR3 DNA: TGTGCCAGCAGCTTCCGGACAGGGAGTAATTCACCCCTCCACTTT. Full variable domain (missing parts from reference TRBV9 and TRBJ1-6): DSGVTQTPKHLITATGQRVTLRCSPRSGDLSVYWYQQSLDQGLQFLIQYYNGEERAKGNILERFSAQQFPDLHSELNLSSLELGDSALYFCASSFRTGSNSPLHFGNGTRLTVT.

The rearrangement joins TRBV6-5 to TRBJ2-3, with 8 positions matching TRBD2. Germline V CDR1 and CDR2: MNHEY, SVGAGI. This CDR3 has 16 amino acids. V gave up 4 bases and J gave up 3 bases; unmatched junction bases: 9. This chain's CDR3 is CASSSTPSGRTDTQYF. Written as DNA, the CDR3 is TGTGCCAGCAGTTCCACCCCGAGCGGGAGAACAGATACGCAGTATTTT.

The chain recombines TRBV5-1 with TRBJ2-7; 10 nucleotides agree with TRBD2. Germline lookup yields CDR1 SGHRS and CDR2 YFSETQ. CDR3 length: 14 residues. V was clipped by 4 bases and J by 4 bases; unmatched bases: 5. The CDR3 region has the DNA TGCGCCAGCAGCGCGGATAGCGGGGGGTACGAGCAGTACTTC. This gives the protein CASSADSGGYEQYF.